The source of this T cell receptor beta chain is a study of blood T cell repertoires in COVID-19 (dated by TCRdb to the early 2020s). Context from the whole study: Samples covering the acute and convalescent phases of COVID-19 were provided by collaborators in the United States, Italy and Spain. The prospective study material was composed of cDNA or gDNA derived from T cells, B-cell-depleted T cells, or PBMCs. Subjects who had been exposed to COVID-19, were actively infected with it, or had recovered from it provided the deeply sampled blood TCRbeta repertoires that made up the dataset. The repertoires were made available in a free public database intended to serve as a resource for research on the immune response to SARS-CoV-2. Samples were obtained from the ongoing ImmuneRACE study (first 160 participants) and from over 1,000 subjects provided by 6 global collaborators. The sample metadata nearly always contained a de-identified subject ID, COVID-19 status, age in years and sex. Where HLA class I and class II types were available, the types were taken from metadata supplied by the sample provider, not from assay-based typing.

Taken from the germline V gene (reference sequence), the CDR1 and CDR2 loops are SEHNR and FQNEAQ. The CDR3 has 17 amino acids, counting the end cysteine and phenylalanine. Of the read, only the CDR3 DNA is kept; its 51 bases are in frame from base 1. The V end gives up 1 base and the J end 1 base, leaving 4 bases in the junction not matched to a gene. TCRbeta CDR3 regions were amplified from genomic DNA by means of the immunoSEQ Assay, a bias-controlled multiplex PCR. Per the authors' processing: The number of nucleated cells in each sample was estimated from the amplification of reference gene primers within the assay. To quantify the absolute abundance of each unique TCRbeta CDR3 rearrangement, sequence reads were collapsed and filtered. For each sample, productive Simpson clonality was calculated as the square root of Simpson's diversity index over productive rearrangements. TCRdb carries this immuneACCESS record with in-frame sequences only. Its versions omit some clonotypes, under half of them owing to an unresolved V gene in the studies checked, with the rest unexplained. The V and J calls and clone size are taken from that table; D and trimming were inferred from the DNA. The sample table holds fewer than 300,000 clones, of which approximately 83% were seen once. In total, the top ten clones hold roughly 14% of the sample.

General findings and caveats noted by the study authors: Clinical and demographic metadata were provided uncurated, with the amount varying by source and participant.

This clone has more than one count but fewer than ten. Its antigen specificity is not known. Base qualities are missing; no much larger clone stands one base away. Whole blood was collected in K2EDTA tubes by collaborating institutions according to the institutions' own protocols. For TCRbeta analysis, collaborators shipped samples in one of three forms: frozen whole blood, isolated PBMCs, or DNA extracted from either of those sample types. The sample taken for sequencing was peripheral blood. The chain links TRBV7-9 with TRBJ2-2; 9 bases in between match TRBD1. The receptor was isolated from a human donor in a cohort sampled during active COVID-19. The DNA sequence reads TGTGCCAGCAGCTTAGGAGGGACAGGGCGGAACACCGGGGAGCTGTTTTTT. It codes for CASSLGGTGRNTGELFF.